The 27 T cell receptor beta chains presented below share a single source sample, sequenced in a study of T cell repertoires in cytomegalovirus infection. From the reads, TCRdb called clonotypes with MiXCR, one entry per CDR3 protein. The table lists about 310,000 distinct CDR3 sequences, roughly 15% of them singletons. Sample: PBMCs. The source of these receptors is a human donor in good health (CMV status not recorded). Some clones in this sample may be carry-over from other donors' samples.

This clonotype has a handful of counts. The chain links TRBV12-3 or TRBV12-4 to TRBJ2-1; possible D gene TRBD1, 6 bases. The CDR3 is 15 amino acids. V gave up 8 bases and J gave up 12 bases, with 26 bases separating them. In nucleotides, the CDR3 is TGTGCCAGCGCCGAAATTACCTCAGGTCCACAGGGGCAGTTCTTC. Protein: CASAEITSGPQGQFF.

The chain is built from TRBV27 and TRBJ2-1; possibly TRBD1 or TRBD2 for D (5 bases each). This CDR3 is built from 16 residues. Trimming took off 2 bases at V and 3 bases at J, with 14 bases between the two ends. Germline V lookup: CDR1 MNHEY, CDR2 SMNVEV (reference sequence). The CDR3: CASSLHPGRIYNEQFF. CDR3 DNA: TGTGCCAGCAGTTTACATCCGGGACGCATCTACAATGAGCAGTTCTTC.

This clonotype was observed at least ten times. The rearrangement joins TRBV28 to TRBJ2-7, with TRBD1 as a possible D gene (6 bases). The CDR3 runs to 16 residues. V shed 2 bases and J shed 3 bases, with 17 bases lying between them. CDR1 and CDR2 (germline): MDHEN, SYDVKM. CDR3 sequence: CASSLPPLPTGYEQYF. The CDR3 DNA reads TGTGCCAGCAGTTTACCCCCTCTCCCGACAGGCTACGAGCAGTACTTC.

V gene TRBV10-3 combines with J gene TRBJ1-5; 7 nucleotides align to TRBD1. After removal of 10 bases from V and 6 bases from J, the junction contained 6 bases not matched to a gene. The CDR3 extends over 12 amino acids. Germline-derived CDR1 and CDR2 are ENHRY and SYGVKD. CDR3 amino acids: CATRQGGQPQHF. The CDR3 nucleotides are TGTGCCACCCGACAGGGAGGTCAGCCCCAGCATTTT.

This clonotype was seen a few times. V gene TRBV3-1 combines with J gene TRBJ2-3; 11 nucleotides agree with TRBD2. V lost 5 bases and J lost 2; bases outside the gene matches: 6. The germline CDR1 and CDR2 sequences are LGHDT and YNNKEL (reference sequence). This CDR3 region has 16 residues. The CDR3 is CASSTQLAGDTDTQYF. CDR3 coding DNA: TGTGCCAGCAGCACCCAACTAGCGGGGGACACAGATACGCAGTATTTT.

The table lists this clonotype with many counts. This chain connects TRBV4-2 to TRBJ1-6; perhaps TRBD1 as D (5 bases). Germline V lookup: CDR1 LGHNA, CDR2 YNFKEQ. The CDR3 consists of 15 residues. The V gene lost 0 bases and the J gene lost 8 bases, with 11 bases spanning the gap. The DNA for the CDR3 is TGTGCCAGCAGCCAAGATTCGGTGGGGGATTCACCCCTCCACTTT. Encoded protein: CASSQDSVGDSPLHF.

This clonotype occurred a few times. The chain uses TRBV5-6 and TRBJ2-7; TRBD1 aligns across 8 bases. Unmatched junction bases numbered 10, after V lost 5 bases and J lost 6 bases. The CDR3 sequence is 14 residues long. Germline CDR1 and CDR2: SGHDT and YYEEEE. The CDR3 nucleotides read TGTGCCAGCAGGCCGGGACAGGCGACGGGCGAGCAGTACTTC. Encoded protein: CASRPGQATGEQYF.

This clonotype has only a few counts. This chain connects TRBV11-2 to TRBJ2-3; D gene unclear. Trimming removed 5 bases at V and 0 bases at J, with 9 bases between. The germline CDR1 and CDR2 sequences are SGHAT and FQNNGV. The CDR3 extends over 14 amino acids. CDR3 DNA sequence: TGTGCCAGCAGCCCCGCATTCAGCACAGATACGCAGTATTTT. Translated: CASSPAFSTDTQYF. The complete variable domain, with remaining parts taken from reference TRBV11-2 and TRBJ2-3, reads EAGVAQSPRYKIIEKRQSVAFWCNPISGHATLYWYQQILGQGPKLLIQFQNNGVVDDSQLPKDRFSAERLKGVDSTLKIQPAKLEDSAVYLCASSPAFSTDTQYFGPGTRLTVL.

This sequence joins TRBV20-1 and TRBJ1-2; 8 bases fit TRBD1. With V trimmed by 3 bases and J by 4 bases, 16 bases remained unmatched. Germline lookup yields CDR1 DFQATT and CDR2 SNEGSKA (reference sequence). This CDR3 contains 17 residues. Here the CDR3 DNA reads TGCAGTGCTAGCACTGGACAGGGCGGATCGGTCGTCTATGGCTACACCTTC. Translating gives CSASTGQGGSVVYGYTF.

This clonotype was detected a few times. The gene calls are TRBV12-3 or TRBV12-4 and TRBJ1-4; D is possibly TRBD1 (6 bases). The CDR3 consists of 14 residues. Trimming took off 3 bases at V and 4 bases at J, with 9 bases between the two ends. The CDR3: CASSFRQDNEKLFF. CDR3 coding DNA: TGTGCCAGCAGTTTCCGACAGGATAATGAAAAACTGTTTTTT.

Many counts were recorded for this clonotype. The gene calls are TRBV7-2 and TRBJ2-7; D gene ambiguous. The CDR3 is 12 amino acids. In germline, CDR1 is SGHTA, CDR2 FQGNSA. Between the trimmed V and J ends, which lost 2 bases and 6 bases, there was a span of 8 bases. CDR3: CASSLMSSEQYF. As DNA, the CDR3 is TGTGCCAGCAGCTTAATGAGTTCCGAGCAGTACTTC.

The rearrangement links TRBV11-2 to TRBJ2-5; 12 bases are a match to TRBD2. This CDR3 spans 17 amino acids. Germline V gene data show CDR1 as SGHAT and CDR2 as FQNNGV. The trim removed 3 bases at V and 0 bases at J, leaving 5 bases unmatched. The CDR3 coding sequence is TGTGCCAGCAGCTTGCTAGCGGGGGGGCGGAACCAAGAGACCCAGTACTTC. It translates to CASSLLAGGRNQETQYF.

This clonotype was detected many times. The gene calls are TRBV12-3 or TRBV12-4 and TRBJ1-1; 9 bases map to TRBD1. The V segment lost 5 bases and the J segment 1 base; nucleotides outside the gene matches: 2. The CDR3 consists of 14 residues. The CDR3 DNA reads TGTGCCAGCAGTCTGACAGGGGGGAACACTGAAGCTTTCTTT. The encoded protein is CASSLTGGNTEAFF.

The sample holds many counts of this clonotype. V is TRBV11-2 and J is TRBJ1-5; D not resolved. The CDR3 runs 13 residues. Trimming removed 5 bases from V and 3 bases from J, with 8 bases in between. Germline CDR1 SGHAT, CDR2 FQNNGV. The CDR3 bases are TGTGCCAGCAGCCCGAGTTACAATCAGCCCCAGCATTTT. Translated: CASSPSYNQPQHF. Full variable domain (missing parts from reference TRBV11-2 and TRBJ1-5): EAGVAQSPRYKIIEKRQSVAFWCNPISGHATLYWYQQILGQGPKLLIQFQNNGVVDDSQLPKDRFSAERLKGVDSTLKIQPAKLEDSAVYLCASSPSYNQPQHFGDGTRLSIL.

This clonotype was picked up many times. The V and J genes are TRBV7-2 and TRBJ1-1; 7 bases are shared with TRBD1. Germline V gene data show CDR1 as SGHTA and CDR2 as FQGNSA. Trimming cost V 1 base and J 7 bases; bases outside gene matches: 6. There are 14 residues in the CDR3. The CDR3 coding sequence is TGTGCCAGCAGCTTAGGTAGCGGACAGGTTGAAGCTTTCTTT. Its translation: CASSLGSGQVEAFF.

This clonotype was detected a few times. V gene TRBV10-3 combines with J gene TRBJ2-3, with TRBD2 matching over 9 bases. The V segment lost 7 bases and the J segment 5 bases; nucleotides outside the gene matches: 7. From germline, CDR1 is ENHRY and CDR2 SYGVKD. The CDR3 is 14 amino acids. CDR3 in DNA: TGTGCCATCAAGCTAGCGGGGCCGGGAGATACGCAGTATTTT. Protein sequence: CAIKLAGPGDTQYF.

This clonotype was seen many times. The CDR3 loop reads CASSPWVGVSTEAFF. As DNA, the CDR3 is TGTGCCAGCAGTCCCTGGGTTGGGGTGAGCACTGAAGCTTTCTTT. The chain employs TRBV28 and TRBJ1-1, with D hard to call. The CDR3 runs to 15 residues. Trimming shortened V by 5 bases and J by 4 bases, and 17 bases separated the two germline ends. Looked up from germline, CDR1 is MDHEN and CDR2 is SYDVKM.

This clonotype was observed once. The chain joins TRBV5-1 to TRBJ2-7; 13 bases are a match to TRBD2. The J segment lost 7 bases and the V segment lost 0 bases, leaving 7 bases of the junction unmatched. The CDR3 runs to 16 residues. Looked up from germline, CDR1 is SGHRS and CDR2 is YFSETQ. In nucleotides, the CDR3 is TGCGCCAGCAGCTTGGATACTAGCGGGGGGGCTTCTGAGCAGTACTTC. Translating gives CASSLDTSGGASEQYF.

In its sample, this clonotype was seen a few times. The rearrangement links TRBV2 to TRBJ1-1; D perhaps matches TRBD1 (5 bases). Deletions cut 4 bases from V and 5 bases from J, with 14 bases between. The CDR3 runs 14 residues. Germline CDR1 is SNHLY and CDR2 is FYNNEI. As DNA, the CDR3 is TGTGCCAGCAGTGTCACCTGGAGGGGAACTGAAGCTTTCTTT. Encoded protein: CASSVTWRGTEAFF.

This clonotype came up a few times. The chain couples TRBV14 to TRBJ2-1; D not certain. CDR1 and CDR2 from the germline V gene are SGHDN and FVKESK. The CDR3 length is 16 residues. Trimming took 0 bases from V and 5 from J, leaving 14 bases between them. CDR3 residues: CASSQDGFKQHNEQFF. The CDR3 region has the DNA TGTGCCAGCAGCCAAGATGGGTTTAAGCAGCACAATGAGCAGTTCTTC.

On this clonotype itself: A read error may produce the germline difference seen at one junction end. The gene calls are TRBV7-4 and TRBJ1-5, with D possibly TRBD1 on 6 matching bases. Germline V lookup: CDR1 SGHVT, CDR2 SQSDAQ. The CDR3 sequence is 15 residues long. The CDR3 nucleotides read TGTACCAGCAGCTTAGAAGGGGGAAGCAATCAGCCCCAGCATTTT. Translating it yields CTSSLEGGSNQPQHF.

The chain links TRBV7-9 to TRBJ1-3; no definite D call. Trimming cost V 5 bases and J 0 bases, with 11 bases left between them. Germline values: CDR1 SEHNR, CDR2 FQNEAQ (reference sequence). The CDR3 is made up of 15 amino acids. The CDR3 is CASSPPGFSGNTIYF. The CDR3 coding sequence is TGTGCCAGCAGCCCCCCGGGATTCTCTGGAAACACCATATATTTT.

This clonotype was observed at least ten times. The chain couples TRBV28 to TRBJ1-2, with a weak D call TRBD1 (6 bases). CDR1 MDHEN and CDR2 SYDVKM come from the germline V gene. Trimming stripped 11 bases from V and 4 bases from J, with 14 bases between. This CDR3 spans 12 amino acids. The DNA for the CDR3 is TGTGCCTCCGGTGAAGGGGGCTATGGCTACACCTTC. It specifies CASGEGGYGYTF.

A few counts support this clonotype. This sequence joins TRBV28 and TRBJ1-1; D gene uncertain. V lost 2 bases and J 1 base, leaving 14 bases between the germline ends. The germline CDR1 and CDR2 sequences are MDHEN and SYDVKM. This CDR3 has 16 amino acids. The CDR3 reads CASSLPPMGSNTEAFF. CDR3 DNA: TGTGCCAGCAGTTTACCCCCTATGGGGTCGAACACTGAAGCTTTCTTT.

Many counts were recorded for this clonotype. The rearrangement joins TRBV4-1 to TRBJ2-4; possible D gene TRBD1, 6 bases. Germline V gives CDR1 MGHRA, CDR2 YSYEKL. Trimming took off 0 bases at V and 0 bases at J, with 12 bases between the two ends. The CDR3 runs to 17 residues. The CDR3 loop is CASSQDFTGLAKNIQYF. The DNA of the CDR3 is TGCGCCAGCAGCCAAGATTTTACAGGGCTAGCCAAAAACATTCAGTACTTC.

This clonotype was recorded many times. CDR3 in amino acids: CASSAQDSPRNQPQHF. In DNA, the CDR3 is TGTGCCAGCAGTGCCCAGGACAGCCCTCGCAATCAGCCCCAGCATTTT. This rearrangement joins TRBV6-4 to TRBJ1-5; D might be TRBD1 (6 bases). Germline loops: CDR1 MRHNA, CDR2 SNTAGT. The CDR3 loop spans 16 amino acids. V gave up 4 bases and J gave up 2 bases, with 15 bases separating them.

This sequence joins TRBV20-1 and TRBJ2-3; TRBD1 is a possible D gene (5 bases). The CDR3 length is 13 residues. V lost 3 bases to trimming and J lost 1 base, with 8 bases between them. The germline CDR1 and CDR2 sequences are DFQATT and SNEGSKA (reference sequence). The CDR3 spells CSARSRGTDTQYF. The CDR3 region has the DNA TGCAGTGCTAGGAGCAGGGGCACAGATACGCAGTATTTT.